Shown below are 19 T cell receptor beta chains from a single sample sequenced in a study of yellow fever vaccine responses in identical twins. TCRdb reprocessed the RT-PCR reads with MiXCR, giving one entry per CDR3 protein. The sample shows about 1,400 distinct CDR3 sequences, over 85% of them seen only once. This material consisted of T cells from blood (PBMCs), unsorted or a sorted subset (not recorded which), taken before or after yellow fever vaccination (not recorded which). The receptors shown here come from a woman aged 18-30 years who received the yellow fever vaccine.

V is TRBV11-2 and J is TRBJ1-1; D call uncertain. Trimming cost V 0 bases and J 5 bases, with 7 bases left between them. Per germline, CDR1 SGHAT and CDR2 FQNNGV. CDR3 size: 13 residues. This CDR3 is CASSLDGGTEAFF. CDR3 in DNA: TGTGCCAGCAGCTTAGATGGCGGAACTGAAGCTTTCTTT.

CDR3 DNA: TGTGCCAGCAGCCCCGGACAGGGGAACACCGGGGAGCTGTTTTTT. Encoded protein: CASSPGQGNTGELFF. The gene calls are TRBV6-4 and TRBJ2-2, with 8 nucleotides matching TRBD1. The trim removed 6 bases at V and 1 base at J, leaving 4 bases unmatched. Germline CDR1 reads MRHNA; CDR2 reads SNTAGT. The CDR3 runs 15 residues.

The chain joins TRBV5-2 to TRBJ2-4; the D call in the table, TRBD1, was not verified against the DNA. TRBV5-2 is a listed pseudogene. The CDR3 length is 15 residues. The CDR3 here is CASNSGDLAKNIQYF. The CDR3 bases are TGTGCCAGCAACTCGGGGGATCTAGCCAAAAACATTCAGTACTTC.

The CDR3 reads CASSRFNNEQFF. As DNA, the CDR3 is TGTGCCAGCAGCCGATTTAACAATGAGCAGTTCTTC. The chain links TRBV4-2 to TRBJ2-1; D is unresolved. CDR1 and CDR2 from the germline V gene are LGHNA and YNFKEQ. V was pared by 4 bases and J by 5 bases, with 6 bases between. This CDR3 contains 12 residues.

J is TRBJ2-7 and V is TRBV18; 10 bases are shared with TRBD1. The germline V gene encodes CDR1 KGHSH and CDR2 LQKENI. CDR3 length: 12 amino acids. After removal of 7 bases from V and 5 bases from J, the junction contained 2 bases not matched to a gene. This CDR3 reads CASWDRGNEQYF. CDR3 DNA: TGTGCCAGCTGGGACAGGGGAAACGAGCAGTACTTC.

V and J are TRBV6-4 and TRBJ2-3; D might be TRBD1 (6 bases). Germline CDR1 reads MRHNA; CDR2 reads SNTAGT. The CDR3 totals 18 residues. The ends were cut back, 3 bases at V and 0 bases at J, with 19 bases in the middle. CDR3 sequence: CASSDSVTGSPSTDTQYF. CDR3 in DNA: TGTGCCAGCAGTGATTCCGTGACAGGTTCTCCTAGCACAGATACGCAGTATTTT.

This rearrangement joins TRBV11-3 to TRBJ2-3; TRBD2 aligns across 8 bases. CDR3 length: 15 residues. Unmatched junction bases numbered 8, after V lost 3 bases and J lost 6 bases. Germline-derived CDR1 and CDR2 are SGHNT and YENEEA. In DNA form, the CDR3 reads TGTGCCAGCAGCTTTCGGGGGGGCCAATTGGATACGCAGTATTTT. Protein: CASSFRGGQLDTQYF.

The J gene is TRBJ1-2, the V gene TRBV15; D may be TRBD1 (6 bases). This CDR3 is built from 14 residues. V was pared by 0 bases and J by 14 bases, with 19 bases between. Germline lookup yields CDR1 LNHNV and CDR2 YYDKDF (reference sequence). CDR3 nucleotide sequence: TGTGCCACCAGCAGAGAGAGGGGGGGAACTGGCGCGACCTTC. It translates to CATSRERGGTGATF. Based on the CDR3 plus reference TRBV15 and TRBJ1-2, the full variable domain is DAMVIQNPRYQVTQFGKPVTLSCSQTLNHNVMYWYQQKSSQAPKLLFHYYDKDFNNEADTPDNFQSRRPNTSFCFLDIRSPGLGDTAMYLCATSRERGGTGATFGSGTRLTVV.

The genes are TRBV20-1 and TRBJ1-2, with D uncertain. The CDR3 covers 13 residues. The V end was cut by 3 bases, the J end by 0 bases, with 8 bases between. Germline V CDR1 and CDR2: DFQATT, SNEGSKA (reference sequence). CDR3 region: CSARLGSNYGYTF. The CDR3 nucleotides are TGCAGTGCTAGGCTTGGATCTAACTATGGCTACACCTTC.

The chain carries TRBV7-6 and TRBJ2-5, with D uncertain. V lost 1 base to trimming and J lost 2 bases, with 8 bases between them. The CDR3 runs to 14 residues. Germline V gene data show CDR1 as SGHVS and CDR2 as FNYEAQ. CDR3 coding DNA: TGTGCCAGCAGCTTAGACGTCATTCAAGAGACCCAGTACTTC. This codes for CASSLDVIQETQYF. The variable domain in full, completed from reference TRBV7-6 and TRBJ2-5, reads GAGVSQSPRYKVTKRGQDVALRCDPISGHVSLYWYRQALGQGPEFLTYFNYEAQQDKSGLPNDRFSAERPEGSISTLTIQRTEQRDSAMYRCASSLDVIQETQYFGPGTRLLVL.

The gene calls are TRBV6-2 or TRBV6-3 and TRBJ1-2; D is unclear. The V gene lost 2 bases and the J gene lost 7 bases, with 11 bases spanning the gap. This CDR3 spans 13 amino acids. In germline, CDR1 is MNHEY, CDR2 SVGEGT. This chain's CDR3 is CASSYGSGSGYTF. The CDR3 DNA is TGTGCCAGCAGTTACGGGTCGGGCTCTGGCTACACCTTC.

This chain links TRBV6-2 or TRBV6-3 with TRBJ2-7; perhaps D is TRBD1 or TRBD2 (5 bases each). Germline-derived CDR1 and CDR2 are MNHEY and SVGEGT. Trimming left V 2 bases short and J 0 bases short, with 11 bases between. There are 15 residues in the CDR3. Here the CDR3 DNA reads TGTGCCAGCAGTTACAGGGGAGCCGGCTCCTACGAGCAGTACTTC. It encodes CASSYRGAGSYEQYF.

The J gene is TRBJ2-7, the V gene TRBV4-1; TRBD2 matches 12 bases. The CDR3 extends over 16 amino acids. Germline trimming cut 0 bases from V and 1 base from J; bases unmatched to any gene: 1. CDR1 and CDR2 from the germline V gene are MGHRA and YSYEKL. CDR3 bases: TGCGCCAGCAGCCAAGAGGGACTAGCGGGTTCCTACGAGCAGTACTTC. Translated, it gives CASSQEGLAGSYEQYF.

The chain uses TRBV6-1 and TRBJ2-5; 10 bases align to TRBD2. The length of the CDR3 is 17 residues. J was trimmed by 5 bases and V by 5 bases; bases with no gene match: 14. The germline V gene encodes CDR1 MNHNS and CDR2 SASEGT. In DNA form, the CDR3 reads TGTGCCAGCAGTCCATACTATCTCGGTAGCGGGGGGGAGACCCAGTACTTC. This gives the protein CASSPYYLGSGGETQYF.

The CDR3 coding sequence is TGTGCCAGCAGCTTAGTGGGCTATGAGCAGTTCTTC. It translates to CASSLVGYEQFF. This rearrangement joins TRBV11-3 to TRBJ2-1; D remains unclear. Germline CDR1 SGHNT, CDR2 YENEEA. This CDR3 is 12 amino acids long. Trimming stripped 1 base from V and 8 bases from J, with 6 bases between.

The chain has TRBV30 and TRBJ2-7; 8 bases agree with TRBD2. The CDR3 runs to 14 residues. In germline, CDR1 is GTSNPN, CDR2 SVGIG (reference sequence). V shed 0 bases, J shed 6 bases, and the junction held 7 bases outside the gene matches. The CDR3 DNA is TGTGCCTGGAGTGTTGAGAGCGGGAGTTTCGAGCAGTACTTC. Amino acid sequence: CAWSVESGSFEQYF.

CDR3 region: CASSSGNEQFF. The CDR3, as DNA: TGTGCCAGCAGTTCGGGGAATGAGCAGTTCTTC. V gene TRBV12-3 or TRBV12-4 combines with J gene TRBJ2-1, with a possible D match to TRBD2 (5 bases). This CDR3 is 11 amino acids long. V lost 4 bases to trimming and J lost 7 bases, with 5 bases between them.

The chain combines TRBV19 with TRBJ1-2, with a possible D match to TRBD1 (6 bases). The germline V gene has CDR1 LNHDA and CDR2 SQIVND (reference sequence). This CDR3 has 13 amino acids. V was clipped by 3 bases and J by 1 base, with 6 bases between them. The CDR3 DNA follows: TGTGCCAGTAGTATGGACAGTAACTATGGCTACACCTTC. Translating gives CASSMDSNYGYTF.

The chain links TRBV4-2 to TRBJ2-5; 10 bases match TRBD2. Germline CDR1 is LGHNA and CDR2 is YNFKEQ. The CDR3 is made up of 17 amino acids. V dropped 3 bases and J dropped 5; count of bases not matched to a gene: 12. DNA of the CDR3: TGTGCCAGCAGCCAGGAATCTAGCGGGGGTTTGATGGAGACCCAGTACTTC. Residues: CASSQESSGGLMETQYF.